This T cell receptor beta chain was recorded in a study of T cells in Graves' hyperthyroidism and ophthalmopathy. Study results and caveats: A model using 13 V-J features told ophthalmopathy apart from stable hyperthyroidism.

The table lists this clonotype with a few counts. Its antigen is unknown. The CDR3 regions of TCR beta were amplified from RNA transcripts. The study used the HTBI primer set for a first-round RT-PCR of the TCR CDR3. TCRdb ran MiXCR on the multiplex PCR reads and lists one entry per CDR3 protein. This table holds about 380,000 distinct CDR3 sequences, approximately 17% found once. Germline V lookup: CDR1 SGHAT, CDR2 FQNNGV. V lost 0 bases and J lost 3, with 20 bases in between. This CDR3 region has 18 residues. Each diagnosis was grounded in clinical symptoms, serum thyroxine and TRAb, thyroid ultrasound, and orbital computed tomography.

The sample taken for sequencing was blood. The TCR comes from a man younger than 35 with Graves' ophthalmopathy. The chain carries TRBV11-2 and TRBJ1-2, with a weak D call TRBD1 (5 bases). The CDR3 reads CASSLDRVWPSGHYGYTF. CDR3 coding DNA: TGTGCCAGCAGCTTAGACAGGGTTTGGCCCTCTGGCCACTATGGCTACACCTTC.